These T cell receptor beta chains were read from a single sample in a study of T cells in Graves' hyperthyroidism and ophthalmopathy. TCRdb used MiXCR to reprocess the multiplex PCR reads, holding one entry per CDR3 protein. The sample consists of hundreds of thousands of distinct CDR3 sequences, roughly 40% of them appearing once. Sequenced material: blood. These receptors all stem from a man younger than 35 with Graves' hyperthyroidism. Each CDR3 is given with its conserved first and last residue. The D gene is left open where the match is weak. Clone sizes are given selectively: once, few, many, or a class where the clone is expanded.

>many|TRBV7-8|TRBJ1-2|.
TGTGCCAGCAGCTTAGGGTCGGCAGATAACTATGGCTACACCTTC
CASSLGSADNYGYTF
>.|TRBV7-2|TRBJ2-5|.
TGTGCCAGCTGCACCTCGGGGACGGGAAGGCAAGAGACCCAGTACTTC
CASCTSGTGRQETQYF
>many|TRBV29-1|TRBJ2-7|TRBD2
TGCAGCGTTGATCTAGCGGGAGACAACGAGCAGTACTTC
CSVDLAGDNEQYF
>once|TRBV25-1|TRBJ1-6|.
TGTGCCAGCAGGAGCTTTAATTCACCCCTCCACTTT
CASRSFNSPLHF
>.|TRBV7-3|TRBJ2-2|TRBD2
TGTGCCAGCAGCTCATCTAGCGGGAGGACAGCCGGGGAGCTGTTTTTT
CASSSSSGRTAGELFF
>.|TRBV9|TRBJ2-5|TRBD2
TGTGCCAGCAGCGCAGGGGGGCTAGCGGGAAACCAAGAGACCCAGTACTTC
CASSAGGLAGNQETQYF
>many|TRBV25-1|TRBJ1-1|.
TGTGCCAGCAGTGCGACCGACAGGAACACTGAAGCTTTCTTT
CASSATDRNTEAFF
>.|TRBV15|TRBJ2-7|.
TGTGCCACCAGCAGAGTGTACGGGGGTATAGACGAGCAGTACTTC
CATSRVYGGIDEQYF
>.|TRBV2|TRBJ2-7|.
TGCGCCAGCAGCCAAGAAGCGCGTCAGTCCTACGAGCAGTACTTC
CASSQEARQSYEQYF
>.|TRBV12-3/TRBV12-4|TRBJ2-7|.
TGTGCCAGCCCTAGCAGGGGTTACGAGCAGTACTTC
CASPSRGYEQYF
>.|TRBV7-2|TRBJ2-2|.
TGTGCCAGCGGCACAGGGCATGCGGTCCGGGAGCTGTTTTTT
CASGTGHAVRELFF
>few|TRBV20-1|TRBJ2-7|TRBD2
TGCAGTGCTACAGGGGGACTAGCGGGAGAGGACTCCTACGAGCAGTACTTC
CSATGGLAGEDSYEQYF
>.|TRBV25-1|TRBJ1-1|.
TGTGCCAGCAGTGAATACGCACCAGTCTTGAACACTGAAGCTTTCTTT
CASSEYAPVLNTEAFF
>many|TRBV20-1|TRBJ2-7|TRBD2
TGCAGTGCTAGAGATCGGGGGGGGCACGAGCAGTACTTC
CSARDRGGHEQYF
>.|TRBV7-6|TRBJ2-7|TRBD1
TGTGCCAGCAGCCCAATTCAGGGGGTCAAAGGAGATACGCAGTACTTC
CASSPIQGVKGDTQYF
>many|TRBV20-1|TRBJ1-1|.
TGCAGTGCTCAAGGGGGAGGCATGAACACTGAAGCTTTCTTT
CSAQGGGMNTEAFF
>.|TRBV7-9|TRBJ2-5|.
TGTGCCAGCAGCTCCCAGGGGCCCCAGTACTTC
CASSSQGPQYF
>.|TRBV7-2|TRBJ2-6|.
TGTGCCAGCAGCGACGGGAGTTCTGGGGCCAACGTCCGGACTTTC
CASSDGSSGANVRTF
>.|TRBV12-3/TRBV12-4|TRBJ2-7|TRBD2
TGTGCCAGCAGTTCGTCTAGCGGGAACTACGAGCAGTACTTC
CASSSSSGNYEQYF
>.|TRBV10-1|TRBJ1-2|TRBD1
TGCGCCAATAAGGGACAGGTGGACTATGGCTACACCTTC
CANKGQVDYGYTF
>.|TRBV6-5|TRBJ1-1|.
TGTGCCAGCAGTTACCGCACTCGAGAGGAAGCTTTCTTT
CASSYRTREEAFF
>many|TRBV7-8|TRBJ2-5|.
TGTGCCAGCAGCTTAGGACACCAAGAGACCCAGTACTTC
CASSLGHQETQYF
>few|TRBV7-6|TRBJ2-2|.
TGTGCCAGCAGCCACGAGCCGGGACTCGCGAACACCGGGGAGCTGTTTTTT
CASSHEPGLANTGELFF
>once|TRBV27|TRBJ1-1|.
TGTGCCAGCAGTTTAGTGGGGGCATACTGGGGCGCTTTCTTT
CASSLVGAYWGAFF
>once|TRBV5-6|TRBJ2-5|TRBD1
TGTGCCAGCAGCTCAACCCGGGACAGTCAAGAGACCCAGTACTTC
CASSSTRDSQETQYF
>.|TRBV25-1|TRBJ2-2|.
TGTGCCAGCAGACCGCGGTCCGGGGAGCTGTTTTTT
CASRPRSGELFF
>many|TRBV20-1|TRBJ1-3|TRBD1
TGCAGTGCCTCACAGGGGACAGCAGGAAACACCATATATTTT
CSASQGTAGNTIYF
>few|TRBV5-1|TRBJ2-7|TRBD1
TGCGCCAGCAGGATTGGGACAGACTACGAGCAGTACTTC
CASRIGTDYEQYF
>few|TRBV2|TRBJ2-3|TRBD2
TGTGCCAGCAGTGATGGACTAGCGGGAGCAGATACGCAGTATTTT
CASSDGLAGADTQYF
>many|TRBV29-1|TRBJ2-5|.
TGCAGCGTTTTTCAGGAGACCCAGTACTTC
CSVFQETQYF
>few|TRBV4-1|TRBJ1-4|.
TGTGCCAGCAGCCAAGTCTCAGGGAATGAAAAACTGTTTTTT
CASSQVSGNEKLFF
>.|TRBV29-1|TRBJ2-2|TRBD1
TGCAGCGTTGCTCCGGGGGACAGGGGGGAGCTGTTTTTT
CSVAPGDRGELFF
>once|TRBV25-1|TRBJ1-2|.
TGTGCCAGCAGTGTTCCGGGCCTGTCTAACTATGGCTACACCTTC
CASSVPGLSNYGYTF
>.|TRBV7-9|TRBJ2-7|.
TGTGCCAGTGGGGCGTTTTCCTACGAGCAGTACTTC
CASGAFSYEQYF
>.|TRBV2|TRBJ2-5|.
TGTGCCAGCAGTGAAACAGGGTGGAGGGGGACGGAGACCCAGTACTTC
CASSETGWRGTETQYF
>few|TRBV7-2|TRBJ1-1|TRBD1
TGTGCCAGCAGCCTCGACCGGGACAGGGATTACACTGAAGCTTTCTTT
CASSLDRDRDYTEAFF
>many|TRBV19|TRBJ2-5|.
TGTGCCAGTAGTGTATCGACAGCGAGGGAGACCCAGTACTTC
CASSVSTARETQYF
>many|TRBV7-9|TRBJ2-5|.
TGTGCCAGCAGCTCCTCATGGCAGGAGGAGACCCAGTACTTC
CASSSSWQEETQYF
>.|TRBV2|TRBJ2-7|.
TGTGCCAGCAGTGAAGGCGGGGACCCCTCCTACGAGCAGTACTTC
CASSEGGDPSYEQYF
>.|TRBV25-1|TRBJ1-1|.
TGTGCCAGCAGTGCTCCGAGGGGGGGGACTGAAGCTTTCTTT
CASSAPRGGTEAFF
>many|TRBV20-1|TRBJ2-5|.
TGCAGTGCTAGAGGTACGGGGCAAGAGACCCAGTACTTC
CSARGTGQETQYF
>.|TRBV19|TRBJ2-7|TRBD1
TGTGCCAGTAGCCTTGAGGGACAGGCTAATTACGAGCAGTACTTC
CASSLEGQANYEQYF
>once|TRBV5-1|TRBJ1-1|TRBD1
TGTGCCAGCAGCCCTAGACAGGGCGGAGAAGGGGCTGAAGCTTTCTTT
CASSPRQGGEGAEAFF
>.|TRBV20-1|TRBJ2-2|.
TGCAGTGCTAGGGGGCGGACCGGGGAGCTGTTTTTT
CSARGRTGELFF
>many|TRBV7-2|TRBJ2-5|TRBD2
TGTGCCAGCAGCTTAGCGCACGGTAGCGGGTTGGAGACCCAGTACTTC
CASSLAHGSGLETQYF
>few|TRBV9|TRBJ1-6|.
TGTGCCAGCAGCCAAGATAACAGTCTGACGTCTAATTCACCCCTCCACTTT
CASSQDNSLTSNSPLHF